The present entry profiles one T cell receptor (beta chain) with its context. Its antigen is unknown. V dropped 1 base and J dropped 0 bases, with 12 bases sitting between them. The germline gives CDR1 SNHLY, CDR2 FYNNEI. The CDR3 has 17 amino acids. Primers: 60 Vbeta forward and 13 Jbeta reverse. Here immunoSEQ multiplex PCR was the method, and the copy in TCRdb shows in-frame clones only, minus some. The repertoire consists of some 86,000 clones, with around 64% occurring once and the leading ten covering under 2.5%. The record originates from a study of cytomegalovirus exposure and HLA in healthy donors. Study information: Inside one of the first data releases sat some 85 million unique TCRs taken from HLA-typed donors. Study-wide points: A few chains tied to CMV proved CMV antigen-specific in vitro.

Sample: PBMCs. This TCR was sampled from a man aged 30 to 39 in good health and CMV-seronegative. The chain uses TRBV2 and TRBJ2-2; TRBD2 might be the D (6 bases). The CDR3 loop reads CASSEEGDFSNTGELFF. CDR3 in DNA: TGTGCCAGCAGTGAAGAAGGGGACTTTTCGAACACCGGGGAGCTGTTTTTT. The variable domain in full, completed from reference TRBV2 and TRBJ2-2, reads EPEVTQTPSHQVTQMGQEVILRCVPISNHLYFYWYRQILGQKVEFLVSFYNNEISEKSEIFDDQFSVERPDGSNFTLKIRSTKLEDSAMYFCASSEEGDFSNTGELFFGEGSRLTVL.